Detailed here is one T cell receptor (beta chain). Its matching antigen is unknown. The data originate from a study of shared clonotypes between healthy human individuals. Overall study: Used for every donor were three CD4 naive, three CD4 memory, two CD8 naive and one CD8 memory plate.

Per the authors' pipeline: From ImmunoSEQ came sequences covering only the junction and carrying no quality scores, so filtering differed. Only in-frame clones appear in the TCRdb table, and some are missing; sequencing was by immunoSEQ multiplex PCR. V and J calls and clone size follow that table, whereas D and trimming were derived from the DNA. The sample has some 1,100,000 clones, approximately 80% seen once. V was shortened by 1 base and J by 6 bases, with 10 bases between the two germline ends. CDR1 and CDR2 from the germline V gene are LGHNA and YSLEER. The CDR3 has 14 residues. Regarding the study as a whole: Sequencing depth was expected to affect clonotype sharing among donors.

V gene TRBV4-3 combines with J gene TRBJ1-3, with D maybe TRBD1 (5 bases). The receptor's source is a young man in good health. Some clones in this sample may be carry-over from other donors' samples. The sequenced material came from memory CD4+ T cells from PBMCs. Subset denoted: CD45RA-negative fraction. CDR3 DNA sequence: TGCGCCAGCAGCCAAGCAGGGTTTGAAAACACCATATATTTT. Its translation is CASSQAGFENTIYF.